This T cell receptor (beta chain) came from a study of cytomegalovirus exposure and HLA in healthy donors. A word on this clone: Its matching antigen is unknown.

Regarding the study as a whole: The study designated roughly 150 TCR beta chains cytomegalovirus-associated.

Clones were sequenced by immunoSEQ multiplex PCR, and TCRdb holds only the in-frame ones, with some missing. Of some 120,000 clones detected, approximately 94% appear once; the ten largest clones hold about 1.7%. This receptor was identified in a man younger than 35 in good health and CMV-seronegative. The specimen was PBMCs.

The CDR3 nucleotides are TGTGCCAGCAGCGCAGGGGCTCACACTGAAGCTTTCTTT. Translated: CASSAGAHTEAFF. This chain uses TRBV6-4 with TRBJ1-1; a weak D match, TRBD1 (6 bases). V was cut by 6 bases and J by 3 bases, with 11 bases left in between. Germline CDR1 is MRHNA and CDR2 is SNTAGT. The CDR3 contains 13 residues.